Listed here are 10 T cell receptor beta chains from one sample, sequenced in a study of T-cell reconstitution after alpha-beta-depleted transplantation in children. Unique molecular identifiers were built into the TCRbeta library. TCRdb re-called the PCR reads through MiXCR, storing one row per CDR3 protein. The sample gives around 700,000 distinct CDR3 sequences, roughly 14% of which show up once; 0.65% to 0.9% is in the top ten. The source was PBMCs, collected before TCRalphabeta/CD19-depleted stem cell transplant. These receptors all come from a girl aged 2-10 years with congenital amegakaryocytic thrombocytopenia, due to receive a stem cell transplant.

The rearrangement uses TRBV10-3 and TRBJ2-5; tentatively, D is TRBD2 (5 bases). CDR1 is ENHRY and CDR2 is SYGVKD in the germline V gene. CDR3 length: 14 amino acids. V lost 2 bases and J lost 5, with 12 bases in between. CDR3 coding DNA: TGTGCCATCAGTGAGAGAGGGCGAGGGGAGACCCAGTACTTC. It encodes CAISERGRGETQYF.

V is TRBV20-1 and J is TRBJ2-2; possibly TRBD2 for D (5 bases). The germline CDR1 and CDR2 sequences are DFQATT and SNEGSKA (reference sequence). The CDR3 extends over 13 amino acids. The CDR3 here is CSPEGRNTGELFF. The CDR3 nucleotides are TGCAGCCCAGAGGGCAGAAACACCGGGGAGCTGTTTTTT.

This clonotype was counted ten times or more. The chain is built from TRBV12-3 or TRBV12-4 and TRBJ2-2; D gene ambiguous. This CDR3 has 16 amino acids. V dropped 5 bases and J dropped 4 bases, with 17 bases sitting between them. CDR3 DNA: TGTGCCAGCAGTCTCAAGTACCGACCAAGCACCGGGGAGCTGTTTTTT. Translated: CASSLKYRPSTGELFF.

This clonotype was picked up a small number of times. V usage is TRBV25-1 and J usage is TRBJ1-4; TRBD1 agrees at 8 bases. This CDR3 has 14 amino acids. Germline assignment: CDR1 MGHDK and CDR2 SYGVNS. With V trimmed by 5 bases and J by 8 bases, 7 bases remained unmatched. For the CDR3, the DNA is TGTGCCAGCAGTAAGACAGGGGAAGACGAAAAACTGTTTTTT. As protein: CASSKTGEDEKLFF.

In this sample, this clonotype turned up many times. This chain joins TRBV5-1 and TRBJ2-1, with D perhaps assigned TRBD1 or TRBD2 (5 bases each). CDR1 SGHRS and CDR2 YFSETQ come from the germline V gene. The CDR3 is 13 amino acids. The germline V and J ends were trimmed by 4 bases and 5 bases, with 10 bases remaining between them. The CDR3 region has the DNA TGCGCCAGCAGCCGGGGACGGAACAATGAGCAGTTCTTC. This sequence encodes CASSRGRNNEQFF. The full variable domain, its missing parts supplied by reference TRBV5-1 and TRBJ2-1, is KAGVTQTPRYLIKTRGQQVTLSCSPISGHRSVSWYQQTPGQGLQFLFEYFSETQRNKGNFPGRFSGRQFSNSRSEMNVSTLELGDSALYLCASSRGRNNEQFFGPGTRLTVL.

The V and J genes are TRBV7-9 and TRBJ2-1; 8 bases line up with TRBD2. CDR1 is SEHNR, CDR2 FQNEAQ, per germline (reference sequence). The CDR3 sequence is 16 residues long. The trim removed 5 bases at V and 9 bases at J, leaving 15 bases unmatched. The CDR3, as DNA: TGTGCCAGCAGCCGGAGAGGGACTAGAAGTTTTTCTGAGCAGTTCTTC. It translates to CASSRRGTRSFSEQFF. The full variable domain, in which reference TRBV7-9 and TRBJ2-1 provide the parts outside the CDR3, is DTGVSQNPRHKITKRGQNVTFRCDPISEHNRLYWYRQTLGQGPEFLTYFQNEAQLEKSRLLSDRFSAERPKGSFSTLEIQRTEQGDSAMYLCASSRRGTRSFSEQFFGPGTRLTVL.

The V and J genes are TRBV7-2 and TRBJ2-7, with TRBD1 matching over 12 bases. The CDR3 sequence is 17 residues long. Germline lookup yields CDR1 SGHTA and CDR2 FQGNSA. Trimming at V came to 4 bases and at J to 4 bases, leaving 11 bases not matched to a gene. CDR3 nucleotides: TGTGCCAGCAGCTGGGGACAGGGGGCGTCTTATCTATACGAGCAGTACTTC. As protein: CASSWGQGASYLYEQYF.

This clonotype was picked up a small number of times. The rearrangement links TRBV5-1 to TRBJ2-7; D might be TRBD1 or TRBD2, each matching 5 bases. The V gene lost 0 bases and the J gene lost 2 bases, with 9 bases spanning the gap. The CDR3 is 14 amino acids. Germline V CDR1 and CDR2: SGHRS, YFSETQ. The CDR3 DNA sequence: TGCGCCAGCAGCTTGGGGGACGGAACCTACGAGCAGTACTTC. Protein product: CASSLGDGTYEQYF.

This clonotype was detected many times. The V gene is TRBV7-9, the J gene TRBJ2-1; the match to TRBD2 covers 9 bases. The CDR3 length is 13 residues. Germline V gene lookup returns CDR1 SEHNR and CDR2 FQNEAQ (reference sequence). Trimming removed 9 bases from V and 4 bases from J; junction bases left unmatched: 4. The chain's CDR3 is CASLAGTYNEQFF. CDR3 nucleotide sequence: TGTGCCAGTCTAGCGGGAACATACAATGAGCAGTTCTTC.

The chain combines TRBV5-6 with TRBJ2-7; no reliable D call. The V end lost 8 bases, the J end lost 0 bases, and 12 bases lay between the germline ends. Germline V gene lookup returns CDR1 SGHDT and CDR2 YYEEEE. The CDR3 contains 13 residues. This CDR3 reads CASSGPNSYEQYF. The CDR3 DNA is TGTGCCAGTTCCGGGCCCAACTCCTACGAGCAGTACTTC.